Listed below are T cell receptor beta chains from one sample, sequenced in a study of control samples from healthy donors and cancer patients. Only in-frame clones appear in the TCRdb table, and some are missing; sequencing was by immunoSEQ multiplex PCR. This table holds just under 150,000 clones, approximately 91% found once. Sample: blood. The source is a man aged 30 to 39 in good health. Each CDR3 is given with its conserved first and last residue. The order of the fields is clone size, V gene, D gene, J gene, CDR3 protein, CDR3 DNA. A D gene is named only where the DNA matches it firmly. Clone size is stated in some rows and not others, as once, few, many or a class when expanded.

clone size: .
V gene: TRBV18
D gene: .
J gene: TRBJ1-5
CDR3 protein: CASSPSQGFSNQPQHF
CDR3 DNA: TGTGCCAGCTCACCATCCCAGGGCTTCAGCAATCAGCCCCAGCATTTT

clone size: .
V gene: TRBV2
D gene: TRBD1
J gene: TRBJ1-4
CDR3 protein: CASRTRTGTNEKLFF
CDR3 DNA: TGTGCCAGCAGGACCAGGACAGGAACTAATGAAAAACTGTTTTTT

clone size: .
V gene: TRBV27
D gene: .
J gene: TRBJ1-6
CDR3 protein: CASSLSAAAPLHF
CDR3 DNA: TGTGCCAGCAGTTTATCAGCGGCAGCACCCCTCCACTTT

clone size: once
V gene: TRBV4-1
D gene: .
J gene: TRBJ2-2
CDR3 protein: CASSQESQTGFNTGELFF
CDR3 DNA: TGCGCCAGCAGCCAAGAATCCCAAACGGGGTTTAACACCGGGGAGCTGTTTTTT

clone size: .
V gene: TRBV5-1
D gene: TRBD1
J gene: TRBJ2-5
CDR3 protein: CASSLGTVQETQYF
CDR3 DNA: TGCGCCAGCAGCCTGGGGACAGTCCAAGAGACCCAGTACTTC

clone size: .
V gene: TRBV7-9
D gene: .
J gene: TRBJ1-3
CDR3 protein: CASSSTDGNTIYF
CDR3 DNA: TGTGCCAGCAGCTCGACGGATGGAAACACCATATATTTT

clone size: once
V gene: TRBV9
D gene: TRBD1
J gene: TRBJ1-2
CDR3 protein: CASSAGGHYGYTF
CDR3 DNA: TGTGCCAGCAGCGCAGGGGGTCACTATGGCTACACCTTC

clone size: .
V gene: TRBV10-1
D gene: TRBD1
J gene: TRBJ2-3
CDR3 protein: CASSADRGPTDTQYF
CDR3 DNA: TGCGCCAGCAGTGCAGACAGGGGACCCACAGATACGCAGTATTTT

clone size: once
V gene: TRBV5-1
D gene: .
J gene: TRBJ1-1
CDR3 protein: CASSRAGINTEAFF
CDR3 DNA: TGCGCCAGCAGCAGGGCAGGGATAAACACTGAAGCTTTCTTT

clone size: .
V gene: TRBV9
D gene: TRBD1
J gene: TRBJ1-6
CDR3 protein: CASSVEGTGWNSPLHF
CDR3 DNA: TGTGCCAGCAGCGTAGAGGGGACAGGGTGGAATTCACCCCTCCACTTT

clone size: .
V gene: TRBV27
D gene: .
J gene: TRBJ2-7
CDR3 protein: CASSLLAKAYEQYF
CDR3 DNA: TGTGCCAGCAGTTTATTAGCTAAAGCCTACGAGCAGTACTTC

clone size: .
V gene: TRBV19
D gene: .
J gene: TRBJ2-7
CDR3 protein: CASRDLTSSYEQYF
CDR3 DNA: TGTGCCAGTAGGGACCTCACCTCCTCCTACGAGCAGTACTTC

clone size: once
V gene: TRBV7-9
D gene: TRBD1
J gene: TRBJ2-3
CDR3 protein: CASSPGQGEDTQYF
CDR3 DNA: TGTGCCAGCAGCCCGGGACAGGGAGAAGATACGCAGTATTTT

clone size: .
V gene: TRBV5-6
D gene: TRBD1
J gene: TRBJ2-3
CDR3 protein: CASSLTGGNTDTQYF
CDR3 DNA: TGTGCCAGCAGCTTAACAGGGGGTAACACAGATACGCAGTATTTT

clone size: .
V gene: TRBV27
D gene: TRBD1
J gene: TRBJ1-6
CDR3 protein: CASSRKATGGASSPLHF
CDR3 DNA: TGTGCCAGCAGTCGAAAAGCTACAGGGGGCGCGAGTTCACCCCTCCACTTT

clone size: .
V gene: TRBV6-5
D gene: .
J gene: TRBJ1-1
CDR3 protein: CASSYRDGNTEAFF
CDR3 DNA: TGTGCCAGCAGTTACCGGGACGGAAACACTGAAGCTTTCTTT

clone size: .
V gene: TRBV5-1
D gene: .
J gene: TRBJ1-1
CDR3 protein: CASSAGFGNTEAFF
CDR3 DNA: TGCGCCAGCAGCGCAGGGTTCGGGAACACTGAAGCTTTCTTT

clone size: .
V gene: TRBV25-1
D gene: .
J gene: TRBJ1-5
CDR3 protein: CASSERQGGQPQHF
CDR3 DNA: TGTGCCAGCAGTGAACGGCAGGGAGGTCAGCCCCAGCATTTT

clone size: .
V gene: TRBV7-8
D gene: .
J gene: TRBJ1-2
CDR3 protein: CASSLDPLTANYGYTF
CDR3 DNA: TGTGCCAGCAGCTTAGACCCCTTAACTGCTAACTATGGCTACACCTTC

clone size: .
V gene: TRBV6-5
D gene: .
J gene: TRBJ2-1
CDR3 protein: CASSYGSSYNEQFF
CDR3 DNA: TGTGCCAGCAGTTACGGGAGCTCCTACAATGAGCAGTTCTTC

clone size: .
V gene: TRBV7-9
D gene: TRBD1
J gene: TRBJ1-3
CDR3 protein: CASSLGRGGKGNTIYF
CDR3 DNA: TGTGCCAGCAGCTTAGGTAGAGGGGGCAAAGGAAACACCATATATTTT

clone size: .
V gene: TRBV28
D gene: .
J gene: TRBJ1-2
CDR3 protein: CASSLGGTRHGYTF
CDR3 DNA: TGTGCCAGCAGTTTGGGAGGGACGAGACATGGCTACACCTTC

clone size: few
V gene: TRBV4-1
D gene: .
J gene: TRBJ2-1
CDR3 protein: CASSSADSYNEQFF
CDR3 DNA: TGCGCCAGCAGCTCTGCGGACAGCTACAATGAGCAGTTCTTC

clone size: .
V gene: TRBV6-5
D gene: .
J gene: TRBJ1-3
CDR3 protein: CASSYSIQGNTIYF
CDR3 DNA: TGTGCCAGCAGTTACTCGATACAGGGAAACACCATATATTTT

clone size: .
V gene: TRBV5-1
D gene: TRBD2
J gene: TRBJ2-3
CDR3 protein: CASSLRGGNTDTQYF
CDR3 DNA: TGCGCCAGCAGCTTGCGGGGGGGAAACACAGATACGCAGTATTTT

clone size: .
V gene: TRBV28
D gene: .
J gene: TRBJ2-1
CDR3 protein: CASSLYKNGGQFF
CDR3 DNA: TGTGCCAGCAGTCTATACAAGAATGGCGGGCAGTTCTTC

clone size: .
V gene: TRBV7-8
D gene: .
J gene: TRBJ1-2
CDR3 protein: CASSFSARENYGYTF
CDR3 DNA: TGTGCCAGCAGCTTTTCGGCTAGAGAAAACTATGGCTACACCTTC

clone size: .
V gene: TRBV24-1
D gene: .
J gene: TRBJ1-1
CDR3 protein: CATSGGTEAFF
CDR3 DNA: TGTGCCACCAGTGGGGGCACTGAAGCTTTCTTT

clone size: .
V gene: TRBV6-6
D gene: TRBD2
J gene: TRBJ2-7
CDR3 protein: CASCPAGGPRSSYEQYF
CDR3 DNA: TGTGCCAGCTGTCCAGCGGGGGGACCTAGATCCTCCTACGAGCAGTACTTC

clone size: .
V gene: TRBV7-9
D gene: .
J gene: TRBJ1-2
CDR3 protein: CASSLGTAINYGYTF
CDR3 DNA: TGTGCCAGCAGCTTAGGGACGGCTATTAACTATGGCTACACCTTC

clone size: .
V gene: TRBV7-7
D gene: TRBD2
J gene: TRBJ2-5
CDR3 protein: CASSPRQGGEETQYF
CDR3 DNA: TGTGCCAGCAGCCCAAGGCAGGGAGGGGAGGAGACCCAGTACTTC

clone size: .
V gene: TRBV9
D gene: TRBD2
J gene: TRBJ2-1
CDR3 protein: CASSVVGGIYNEQFF
CDR3 DNA: TGTGCCAGCAGCGTAGTGGGGGGGATATACAATGAGCAGTTCTTC

clone size: .
V gene: TRBV7-9
D gene: .
J gene: TRBJ1-5
CDR3 protein: CASSLGNQPQHF
CDR3 DNA: TGTGCCAGCAGCTTAGGCAATCAGCCCCAGCATTTT

clone size: .
V gene: TRBV19
D gene: .
J gene: TRBJ1-6
CDR3 protein: CASSIGLTRAPLHF
CDR3 DNA: TGTGCCAGTAGTATCGGACTGACCCGGGCACCCCTCCACTTT

clone size: .
V gene: TRBV9
D gene: .
J gene: TRBJ2-7
CDR3 protein: CASIIGGSYEQYF
CDR3 DNA: TGTGCCAGCATTATCGGGGGCTCCTACGAGCAGTACTTC

clone size: few
V gene: TRBV10-3
D gene: .
J gene: TRBJ2-1
CDR3 protein: CATRVIGGKNDDEQFF
CDR3 DNA: TGTGCCACAAGGGTGATAGGGGGAAAAAATGATGATGAGCAGTTCTTC

clone size: few
V gene: TRBV7-2
D gene: .
J gene: TRBJ1-5
CDR3 protein: CASSHGPYSNQPQHF
CDR3 DNA: TGTGCCAGCAGCCACGGGCCATATAGCAATCAGCCCCAGCATTTT

clone size: .
V gene: TRBV19
D gene: .
J gene: TRBJ2-3
CDR3 protein: CASSISLGDTQYF
CDR3 DNA: TGTGCCAGTAGTATCAGTCTTGGAGATACGCAGTATTTT